This record covers a single T cell receptor beta chain. In germline, CDR1 is MNHEY, CDR2 SMNVEV (reference sequence). This CDR3 is 16 amino acids long. V gave up 2 bases and J gave up 7 bases; unmatched junction bases: 13. The sample belongs to a study of T cells in tuberculosis. Time point reported: new active TB diagnosis, blood taken before or within 7 days of starting treatment. Sequencing used immunoSEQ multiplex PCR; TCRdb keeps in-frame clones, though not all of them. The table includes tens of thousands of clones, 90% to 95% detected once. The starting material was PBMCs, obtained at tuberculosis diagnosis. This chain uses TRBV27 with TRBJ2-7, with 8 positions matching TRBD1. The TCR was taken from an adult with tuberculosis. The CDR3 DNA is TGTGCCAGCAGTTTAGGAGCCTGGACAGGGCACCGGGAGCAGTACTTC. Translation gives CASSLGAWTGHREQYF.